These 32 T cell receptor beta chains came from one sample sequenced in a study of T cells after yellow fever vaccination. Using its own MiXCR run on the 5' RACE reads, TCRdb lists one record per CDR3 protein. The repertoire has approximately 550,000 distinct CDR3 sequences, 15% to 20% of them found once; the top ten carry approximately 15%. The sample here was PBMCs, taken 15 days after the yellow fever booster vaccination. Every receptor here comes from a man between 25 and 39 years old who received the YFV17D yellow fever vaccine.

V usage is TRBV12-3 or TRBV12-4 and J usage is TRBJ2-5; 8 positions match TRBD2. The CDR3 is made up of 12 amino acids. Trimming cost V 2 bases and J 8 bases; bases outside gene matches: 1. This CDR3 is CASSLTSGTQYF. The CDR3 DNA sequence: TGTGCCAGCAGTTTAACTAGCGGCACCCAGTACTTC.

Only a few counts were recorded for this clonotype. The chain combines TRBV7-9 with TRBJ2-2; D uncertain. The CDR3 covers 15 residues. Germline V gene data show CDR1 as SEHNR and CDR2 as FQNEAQ (reference sequence). V dropped 2 bases and J dropped 4 bases, with 11 bases sitting between them. The CDR3 DNA reads TGTGCCAGCAGCTTAATAGTGGGGTCCACCGGGGAGCTGTTTTTT. Protein sequence: CASSLIVGSTGELFF.

This clonotype came up a few times. The chain has TRBV7-8 and TRBJ2-1, with D uncertain. Trimming stripped 4 bases from V and 2 bases from J, with 15 bases between. CDR1 is SGHVS and CDR2 is FQNEAQ in the germline V gene. The CDR3 consists of 16 residues. As DNA, the CDR3 is TGTGCCAGCAGCTCAGAGGCCCTTCGGGCCTACAATGAGCAGTTCTTC. Its protein is CASSSEALRAYNEQFF. Variable domain in full (rest from reference TRBV7-8 and TRBJ2-1): GAGVSQSPRYKVAKRGQDVALRCDPISGHVSLFWYQQALGQGPEFLTYFQNEAQLDKSGLPSDRFFAERPEGSVSTLKIQRTQQEDSAVYLCASSSEALRAYNEQFFGPGTRLTVL.

This clonotype was picked up a small number of times. This rearrangement joins TRBV6-5 to TRBJ2-7, with TRBD1 as a possible D gene (5 bases). The V gene lost 0 bases and the J gene lost 3 bases, with 12 bases spanning the gap. Germline CDR1 MNHEY, CDR2 SVGAGI. CDR3 size: 15 residues. The CDR3 is CASSYSPGLNYEQYF. The CDR3 DNA sequence: TGTGCCAGCAGTTACTCTCCAGGGTTGAACTACGAGCAGTACTTC.

V usage is TRBV4-3 and J usage is TRBJ2-1; the D is unclear. The germline V and J ends were trimmed by 0 bases and 0 bases, with 9 bases remaining between them. The CDR3 runs 16 residues. Looked up from germline, CDR1 is LGHNA and CDR2 is YSLEER. CDR3 protein: CASSQDERSSYNEQFF. The DNA for the CDR3 is TGCGCCAGCAGCCAAGATGAGAGGAGCTCCTACAATGAGCAGTTCTTC.

This clonotype occurred a few times. The J gene is TRBJ1-2, the V gene TRBV15; D uncertain. Germline V CDR1 and CDR2: LNHNV, YYDKDF (reference sequence). V was clipped by 1 base and J by 5 bases, with 11 bases between them. CDR3 length: 14 amino acids. The CDR3 spells CATSRAGFEYGYTF. The CDR3 DNA reads TGTGCCACCAGCAGAGCCGGATTTGAGTATGGCTACACCTTC.

The chain is built from TRBV7-9 and TRBJ2-7; D might be TRBD1 (6 bases). In germline, CDR1 is SEHNR, CDR2 FQNEAQ (reference sequence). Trimming cost V 7 bases and J 2 bases, with 9 bases left between them. This CDR3 has 12 amino acids. The CDR3 reads CASTRDTYEQYF. In DNA, the CDR3 is TGTGCCAGCACCCGGGACACCTACGAGCAGTACTTC.

This clonotype was detected only a few times. The chain is built from TRBV20-1 and TRBJ1-4; 7 positions agree with TRBD1. With V trimmed by 8 bases and J by 8 bases, 8 bases remained unmatched. Germline-derived CDR1 and CDR2 are DFQATT and SNEGSKA (reference sequence). This CDR3 has 12 amino acids. The CDR3 sequence: CSPRQGREKLFF. The CDR3 DNA is TGCAGTCCTCGACAGGGACGGGAAAAACTGTTTTTT.

This clonotype came up a few times. The chain combines TRBV25-1 with TRBJ2-7, with D hard to call. The CDR3 contains 14 residues. V was pared by 2 bases and J by 6 bases, with 14 bases between. CDR1 is MGHDK, CDR2 SYGVNS, per germline. The CDR3 nucleotides read TGTGCCAGCAGTGAAAGGCACAATAAGGCCGAGCAGTACTTC. Residues: CASSERHNKAEQYF.

There are a few counts of this clonotype. This chain connects TRBV20-1 to TRBJ2-5; D is unclear. Trimming removed 2 bases from V and 4 bases from J, with 11 bases in between. The CDR3 contains 13 residues. The germline V gene has CDR1 DFQATT and CDR2 SNEGSKA (reference sequence). Here the CDR3 DNA reads TGCAGTGCTAGATTTTTGGGAATAGAGACCCAGTACTTC. Its protein is CSARFLGIETQYF.

The sample holds a few counts of this clonotype. J is TRBJ2-5 and V is TRBV7-3; 10 bases are a match to TRBD1. Germline CDR1 and CDR2: SGHTA and FQGTGA. Trimming at V came to 4 bases and at J to 2 bases, leaving 4 bases not matched to a gene. CDR3 length: 15 residues. The CDR3 DNA reads TGTGCCAGCAGCTACGCGGGACAGGGGCAAGAGACCCAGTACTTC. Amino acid sequence: CASSYAGQGQETQYF.

This chain connects TRBV12-3 or TRBV12-4 to TRBJ2-2; no clear D gene. The CDR3 is 14 amino acids. DNA for the CDR3: TGTGCTACCAGTGTAGAGATAACGGACGGGGAGCTGTTTTTT. Encoded protein: CATSVEITDGELFF.

This chain's CDR3 is CASSLVANTDTQYF. CDR3 nucleotide sequence: TGTGCCAGCAGCTTAGTGGCAAACACAGATACGCAGTATTTT. The chain has TRBV7-2 and TRBJ2-3; D is unclear. The CDR3 contains 14 residues. The V and J ends lost 1 base and 2 bases respectively, with 7 bases between them. From germline, CDR1 is SGHTA and CDR2 FQGNSA.

This clonotype has only a few counts. The junction and the germline gene differ at one end; a read error may be behind it. V usage is TRBV29-1 and J usage is TRBJ2-1; no firm D call. The CDR3 has 12 residues. Germline loops: CDR1 SQVTM, CDR2 ANQGSEA. The CDR3 loop reads CSVEEAPNAQFF. DNA for the CDR3: TGCAGCGTTGAAGAAGCCCCCAATGCGCAGTTCTTC.

The chain links TRBV29-1 to TRBJ2-2; either TRBD1 or TRBD2 may fit D (5 bases each). Trimming removed 8 bases from V and 3 bases from J, with 16 bases in between. CDR1 SQVTM and CDR2 ANQGSEA come from the germline V gene. This CDR3 is 14 amino acids long. CDR3 residues: CSIGTPRDTGELFF. As DNA, the CDR3 is TGCAGCATCGGGACCCCGAGGGACACCGGGGAGCTGTTTTTT.

V and J are TRBV28 and TRBJ2-1, with D perhaps assigned TRBD1 or TRBD2 (5 bases each). The CDR3 loop spans 14 amino acids. Trimming removed 7 bases from V and 9 bases from J, with 19 bases in between. Germline loops: CDR1 MDHEN, CDR2 SYDVKM. CDR3 in amino acids: CASTMSGDVSEQFF. The CDR3, as DNA: TGTGCCAGCACCATGAGTGGGGACGTCTCTGAGCAGTTCTTC.

The rearrangement links TRBV7-9 to TRBJ2-7, with D uncertain. CDR1 and CDR2 (germline): SEHNR, FQNEAQ (reference sequence). This CDR3 spans 14 amino acids. Deletions cut 5 bases from V and 5 bases from J, with 16 bases between. The CDR3: CASSRGASRHEQYF. The CDR3 DNA reads TGTGCCAGCAGCCGAGGTGCTTCGAGACACGAGCAGTACTTC.

This clonotype was observed many times. This chain joins TRBV4-3 and TRBJ2-7; 7 bases are a match to TRBD1. Trimming at V came to 4 bases and at J to 0 bases, leaving 3 bases not matched to a gene. Germline V CDR1 and CDR2: LGHNA, YSLEER. The CDR3 is 14 residues long. CDR3 DNA: TGCGCCAGCAGCCCCCAGGGGGTCTCCTACGAGCAGTACTTC. Translated, it gives CASSPQGVSYEQYF.

The chain employs TRBV6-5 and TRBJ2-5; no clear D. Trimming left V 1 base short and J 1 base short, with 4 bases between. The length of the CDR3 is 13 residues. The germline gives CDR1 MNHEY, CDR2 SVGAGI. Here the CDR3 reads CASSYFLQETQYF. Written as DNA, the CDR3 is TGTGCCAGCAGTTACTTTCTCCAAGAGACCCAGTACTTC.

This clonotype turned up a few times. V gene TRBV6-1 combines with J gene TRBJ2-1; TRBD2 agrees at 11 bases. The J segment lost 0 bases and the V segment lost 6 bases, leaving 4 bases of the junction unmatched. The CDR3 loop spans 16 amino acids. Germline V lookup: CDR1 MNHNS, CDR2 SASEGT. The CDR3 bases are TGTGCCAGCAGGCTTAGCGGGAGGGCCTCCTACAATGAGCAGTTCTTC. Amino acids: CASRLSGRASYNEQFF.

This clonotype was seen a handful of times. V gene TRBV5-6 combines with J gene TRBJ2-5; possibly TRBD1 for D (6 bases). V was trimmed by 2 bases and J by 7 bases, leaving 15 bases between them. Per germline, CDR1 SGHDT and CDR2 YYEEEE. The CDR3 totals 14 residues. The DNA of the CDR3 is TGTGCCAGCAGCTTCGACAGGACCTATGGGACCCAGTACTTC. Its protein product is CASSFDRTYGTQYF.

The rearrangement links TRBV29-1 to TRBJ2-3; 7 nucleotides agree with TRBD2. Germline V gene sequence: CDR1 SQVTM, CDR2 ANQGSEA. The ends lost 7 bases at V and 0 bases at J; junction bases unmatched: 7. CDR3 size: 14 residues. The CDR3 DNA reads as TGCAGCGGAAGGACTAGATCAAGCACAGATACGCAGTATTTT. This gives the protein CSGRTRSSTDTQYF.

The chain recombines TRBV29-1 with TRBJ2-1; 12 bases match TRBD2. The CDR3 has 14 amino acids. The germline V gene has CDR1 SQVTM and CDR2 ANQGSEA. With V trimmed by 7 bases and J by 6 bases, 7 bases remained unmatched. The CDR3 region has the DNA TGCAGCGCGCAGACTAGCGGGAGACCCAATGAGCAGTTCTTC. This gives the protein CSAQTSGRPNEQFF.

The chain is built from TRBV6-5 and TRBJ2-3, with TRBD2 matching over 8 bases. V was clipped by 0 bases and J by 8 bases; unmatched bases: 4. Germline V gene lookup returns CDR1 MNHEY and CDR2 SVGAGI. The CDR3 has 14 amino acids. For the CDR3, the DNA is TGTGCCAGCAGTTACTCGGGCGGGACTAGTACGCAGTATTTT. Translated, it gives CASSYSGGTSTQYF.

The rearrangement joins TRBV14 to TRBJ2-7, with TRBD2 as a possible D gene (5 bases). This CDR3 has 14 amino acids. Trimming removed 1 base from V and 2 bases from J, with 9 bases in between. CDR1 and CDR2 from the germline V gene are SGHDN and FVKESK. The DNA for the CDR3 is TGTGCCAGCAGCCAAGGAGGGATTCCCTACGAGCAGTACTTC. Amino acid sequence: CASSQGGIPYEQYF.

The V call is TRBV20-1, the J call TRBJ1-3; 9 nucleotides line up with TRBD1. The germline gives CDR1 DFQATT, CDR2 SNEGSKA (reference sequence). This CDR3 contains 18 residues. V lost 1 base and J lost 1; bases outside the gene matches: 11. CDR3 nucleotides: TGCAGTGCTAGAGTCGGCACAGGGGGCGCAGGGTCTGGAAACACCATATATTTT. Translated, it gives CSARVGTGGAGSGNTIYF.

A few counts support this clonotype. The rearrangement links TRBV5-1 to TRBJ1-5; no reliable D call. Between the trimmed V and J ends, which lost 4 bases and 5 bases, there was a span of 19 bases. The CDR3 consists of 16 residues. Germline V lookup: CDR1 SGHRS, CDR2 YFSETQ. For the CDR3, the DNA is TGCGCCAGCAGCCCCGGACTGCACAGCTCCGATCAGCCCCAGCATTTT. Amino acid sequence: CASSPGLHSSDQPQHF. Supplemented by reference TRBV5-1 and TRBJ1-5, the full variable domain reads KAGVTQTPRYLIKTRGQQVTLSCSPISGHRSVSWYQQTPGQGLQFLFEYFSETQRNKGNFPGRFSGRQFSNSRSEMNVSTLELGDSALYLCASSPGLHSSDQPQHFGDGTRLSIL.

V gene TRBV12-3 or TRBV12-4 combines with J gene TRBJ2-3; the match to TRBD2 covers 14 bases. The V and J ends lost 4 bases and 2 bases, in that order; junction bases with no gene match: 17. This CDR3 is 21 amino acids long. CDR3 loop: CASSWQEPGLAGDSITDTQYF. As DNA, the CDR3 is TGTGCCAGCAGTTGGCAAGAACCGGGACTAGCGGGAGACTCTATCACAGATACGCAGTATTTT.

The rearrangement joins TRBV6-1 to TRBJ2-7; D possibly corresponds to TRBD2 (6 bases). Germline-derived CDR1 and CDR2 are MNHNS and SASEGT. V was trimmed by 7 bases and J by 7 bases, leaving 23 bases between them. The CDR3 is 15 amino acids. CDR3 DNA sequence: TGTGCCAGCACCCTCGGTGGGACTCCGGGTAGGGAGCAGTACTTC. Translating it yields CASTLGGTPGREQYF.

There are a few counts of this clonotype. The V and J genes are TRBV29-1 and TRBJ2-2; unclear D gene. The germline V and J ends were trimmed by 5 bases and 0 bases, with 7 bases remaining between them. Germline V CDR1 and CDR2: SQVTM, ANQGSEA. This CDR3 has 13 amino acids. The CDR3 is CSVSFTNTGELFF. The CDR3 bases are TGCAGCGTTAGTTTCACGAACACCGGGGAGCTGTTTTTT.

The chain combines TRBV5-1 with TRBJ2-3; no clear D. Trimming shortened V by 3 bases and J by 0 bases, and 8 bases separated the two germline ends. The CDR3 totals 14 residues. Germline CDR1 reads SGHRS; CDR2 reads YFSETQ. CDR3 DNA sequence: TGCGCCAGCAGCTCCCCGTTTAGCACAGATACGCAGTATTTT. Its protein product is CASSSPFSTDTQYF.

This clonotype was seen only a few times. The chain recombines TRBV14 with TRBJ2-7; D remains unclear. CDR3 size: 13 residues. V was shortened by 0 bases and J by 3 bases, with 6 bases between the two germline ends. Germline V lookup: CDR1 SGHDN, CDR2 FVKESK. CDR3 sequence (DNA): TGTGCCAGCAGCCAAGATGTGGGCTACGAGCAGTACTTC. Translated, it gives CASSQDVGYEQYF.